A single TCR beta chain is shown here with its context. The entry originates in a study of identical twins. Trimming at V came to 1 base and at J to 4 bases, leaving 6 bases not matched to a gene. The germline V gene has CDR1 SEHNR and CDR2 FQNEAQ (reference sequence). The CDR3 spans 17 residues. TCRdb called the 5' RACE reads again in MiXCR, with one record for every CDR3 protein. The table lists hundreds of thousands of distinct CDR3 sequences, approximately 13% of them singletons. The same specimen was also included in a second study, on yellow fever vaccine responses in identical twins.

The chain joins TRBV7-9 to TRBJ2-1; 11 bases agree with TRBD1. The sample consisted of PBMCs. This TCR was recovered from a woman in her late teens or twenties in good health. CDR3 loop: CASSLGYGTGGYNEQFF. The CDR3 bases are TGTGCCAGCAGCTTAGGATATGGGACAGGGGGATACAATGAGCAGTTCTTC.